The 15 T cell receptor beta chains below come from one sample, sequenced in a study of cytomegalovirus exposure and HLA in healthy donors. The PCR contained 60 Vbeta and 13 Jbeta primers. The assay was immunoSEQ multiplex PCR, and TCRdb's table has in-frame clones only and misses some. Altogether under 200,000 clones are present, roughly four fifths being singletons, with the ten largest covering 2.5% to 3.5%. Sequences were obtained from PBMCs. Source of these receptors: a woman in her forties in good health and CMV-seronegative.

This chain links TRBV11-2 with TRBJ2-7, with D unclear. The germline V gene encodes CDR1 SGHAT and CDR2 FQNNGV. CDR3 length equals 12 residues. Trimming took off 0 bases at V and 6 bases at J, with 6 bases between the two ends. This chain's CDR3 is CASSLDPGEQYF. DNA for the CDR3: TGTGCCAGCAGCTTAGATCCGGGCGAGCAGTACTTC.

In its sample, this clone was seen a few times. The chain uses TRBV2 and TRBJ1-1; D is uncertain. Germline V gene data show CDR1 as SNHLY and CDR2 as FYNNEI. This CDR3 spans 11 amino acids. Trimming stripped 4 bases from V and 6 bases from J, with 6 bases between. The CDR3 sequence: CASSGSAEAFF. CDR3 DNA sequence: TGTGCCAGCAGTGGTTCCGCTGAAGCTTTCTTT.

The J gene is TRBJ1-2, the V gene TRBV6-5; D unresolved. Germline CDR1 reads MNHEY; CDR2 reads SVGAGI. This CDR3 contains 13 residues. Trimming stripped 7 bases from V and 6 bases from J, with 15 bases between. The DNA of the CDR3 is TGTGCCAGCATTGGGAGACTGGGAGATGGCTACACCTTC. Translation: CASIGRLGDGYTF.

This rearrangement joins TRBV10-2 to TRBJ2-2; D remains ambiguous. CDR3 length: 15 residues. The germline V and J ends were trimmed by 3 bases and 1 base, with 9 bases remaining between them. Germline CDR1 WSHSY, CDR2 SAAADI. DNA of the CDR3: TGCGCCAGCAGTGACACCCCAGGGAACACCGGGGAGCTGTTTTTT. This codes for CASSDTPGNTGELFF.

The CDR3 nucleotides are TGTGCCAGCAGTGCGGGACTCAATCAGCCCCAGCATTTT. Its protein product is CASSAGLNQPQHF. The chain has TRBV2 and TRBJ1-5; D may be TRBD1 (5 bases). The CDR3 is 13 amino acids. The germline CDR1 and CDR2 sequences are SNHLY and FYNNEI. The V end lost 4 bases, the J end lost 3 bases, and 7 bases lay between the germline ends.

This chain links TRBV7-3 with TRBJ2-2; TRBD1 aligns across 7 bases. The CDR3 spans 14 residues. Unmatched junction bases numbered 4, after V lost 5 bases and J lost 4 bases. Germline CDR1 is SGHTA and CDR2 is FQGTGA. CDR3 bases: TGTGCCAGCAGCCCGACAGGGCTCACCGGGGAGCTGTTTTTT. Translating gives CASSPTGLTGELFF.

The chain joins TRBV2 to TRBJ1-2, with 7 bases aligning to TRBD1. The CDR3 contains 14 residues. The V gene end was trimmed by 6 bases and the J gene end by 3 bases; junction bases not matched to a gene: 7. Per germline, CDR1 SNHLY and CDR2 FYNNEI. The CDR3 DNA follows: TGTGCCAGCAGGGGACGTCAGGGGGACTATGGCTACACCTTC. This sequence encodes CASRGRQGDYGYTF.

The V call is TRBV7-3, the J call TRBJ1-2; D not resolved. Germline V CDR1 and CDR2: SGHTA, FQGTGA. This CDR3 has 13 amino acids. V lost 0 bases to trimming and J lost 8 bases, with 10 bases between them. The CDR3 loop is CASSLTASGGYTF. The DNA for the CDR3 is TGTGCCAGCAGCTTAACGGCAAGCGGGGGCTACACCTTC.

In this sample, this clone turned up once. The chain links TRBV10-2 to TRBJ1-1, with a tentative D call TRBD1 (6 bases). This CDR3 is built from 16 residues. The germline V gene encodes CDR1 WSHSY and CDR2 SAAADI. The V and J ends lost 2 bases and 0 bases respectively, with 13 bases between them. CDR3: CASSELQGFMNTEAFF. CDR3 bases: TGCGCCAGCAGTGAGCTACAGGGTTTCATGAACACTGAAGCTTTCTTT.

The chain has TRBV27 and TRBJ1-1; D is perhaps TRBD1 (5 bases). Trimming stripped 6 bases from V and 3 bases from J, with 17 bases between. The CDR3 has 15 amino acids. Germline assignment: CDR1 MNHEY and CDR2 SMNVEV (reference sequence). CDR3 loop: CASSPRSSGDTEAFF. Written as DNA, the CDR3 is TGTGCCAGCAGCCCCCGATCCTCGGGGGACACTGAAGCTTTCTTT.

The chain couples TRBV28 to TRBJ1-1; tentative D call: TRBD1 (6 bases). CDR1 is MDHEN and CDR2 is SYDVKM in the germline V gene. Trimming cost V 6 bases and J 11 bases, with 16 bases left between them. CDR3 length equals 12 residues. The CDR3: CASRDGGRAAFF. CDR3 bases: TGTGCCAGCAGGGACGGGGGGCGGGCGGCTTTCTTT.

The rearrangement links TRBV2 to TRBJ2-1; maybe TRBD2 (5 bases). CDR1 and CDR2 (germline): SNHLY, FYNNEI. This CDR3 is 13 amino acids long. V lost 7 bases and J lost 4, with 11 bases in between. The CDR3 bases are TGTGCCAGCACCCTAGCCCAATACAATGAGCAGTTCTTC. Translation: CASTLAQYNEQFF.

On this clone: Different DNA sequences within this sample yield the same CDR3. This chain connects TRBV27 to TRBJ2-7; TRBD1 is a possible D gene (5 bases). V was pared by 6 bases and J by 3 bases, with 15 bases between. The germline gives CDR1 MNHEY, CDR2 SMNVEV (reference sequence). CDR3 length: 14 residues. The CDR3 here is CASSLTASLYEQYF. The CDR3 nucleotides are TGTGCCAGCAGCTTGACAGCGAGTCTCTACGAGCAGTACTTC.

This rearrangement joins TRBV28 to TRBJ2-1; 7 bases are shared with TRBD2. After removal of 2 bases from V and 9 bases from J, the junction contained 13 bases not matched to a gene. Germline CDR1 and CDR2: MDHEN and SYDVKM. The CDR3 loop spans 16 amino acids. The CDR3 loop is CASSLRSSGAVGEQFF. The CDR3 nucleotides are TGTGCCAGCAGTTTAAGGTCCAGCGGGGCGGTTGGTGAGCAGTTCTTC.

The chain employs TRBV19 and TRBJ1-2, with D perhaps TRBD1 (6 bases). Germline V CDR1 and CDR2: LNHDA, SQIVND (reference sequence). The CDR3 covers 14 residues. With 5 bases removed from V and 5 bases from J, the gap between germline ends came to 15 bases. CDR3 sequence: CASSSKGVGYGYTF. In DNA, the CDR3 is TGTGCCAGTAGTTCTAAGGGGGTTGGATATGGCTACACCTTC.